The 25 T cell receptor beta chains reported below all come from one sample, sequenced in a study of long-term antiretroviral therapy in people with HIV. Researchers report immunoSEQ v3.0 was run at survey level. Libraries were prepared by immunoSEQ multiplex PCR; TCRdb keeps only in-frame clonotypes and omits some of them. The sample has some 45,000 clones, roughly 86% seen once. The sequencing here drew on unsorted PBMCs, taken 0.1 years before starting antiretroviral therapy. These TCRs come from a woman aged 50 to 60 with HIV.

The chain carries TRBV4-1 and TRBJ2-3; 7 nucleotides line up with TRBD1. Germline CDR1 is MGHRA and CDR2 is YSYEKL. J was trimmed by 0 bases and V by 0 bases; bases with no gene match: 12. The CDR3 is 19 residues long. The CDR3 bases are TGCGCCAGCAGCCAAGATCCTAGGGGGCGCGGTACTAGCACAGATACGCAGTATTTT. Translating gives CASSQDPRGRGTSTDTQYF.

This chain links TRBV5-4 with TRBJ2-3; possible D gene TRBD2, 5 bases. V lost 3 bases and J lost 1, with 12 bases in between. CDR1 and CDR2 from the germline V gene are SGHNT and YYREEE (reference sequence). The CDR3 length is 15 residues. The CDR3 nucleotides read TGTGCCAGCAGCTGGAGGAGCGCCCGCACAGATACGCAGTATTTT. Translating it yields CASSWRSARTDTQYF.

The CDR3 sequence is CAWSPSNEKLFF. In DNA form, the CDR3 reads TGTGCCTGGAGTCCCTCGAATGAAAAACTGTTTTTT. The chain combines TRBV30 with TRBJ1-4; D is undetermined. Trimming shortened V by 2 bases and J by 5 bases, and 6 bases separated the two germline ends. This CDR3 spans 12 amino acids. Looked up from germline, CDR1 is GTSNPN and CDR2 is SVGIG (reference sequence).

V is TRBV11-2 and J is TRBJ1-4, with 8 bases lining up with TRBD1. Germline V gene lookup returns CDR1 SGHAT and CDR2 FQNNGV. With 7 bases clipped from V and 2 bases from J, the junction kept 3 bases outside the gene matches. The CDR3 has 14 amino acids. The DNA of the CDR3 is TGTGCCAGCACCTGGACAGGGACTAATGAAAAACTGTTTTTT. Protein product: CASTWTGTNEKLFF. Variable domain in full (rest from reference TRBV11-2 and TRBJ1-4): EAGVAQSPRYKIIEKRQSVAFWCNPISGHATLYWYQQILGQGPKLLIQFQNNGVVDDSQLPKDRFSAERLKGVDSTLKIQPAKLEDSAVYLCASTWTGTNEKLFFGSGTQLSVL.

J is TRBJ2-1 and V is TRBV30, with TRBD2 matching over 7 bases. CDR3 length: 15 amino acids. V lost 0 bases to trimming and J lost 4 bases; unmatched junction nucleotides: 6. CDR1 GTSNPN and CDR2 SVGIG come from the germline V gene (reference sequence). The CDR3 nucleotides read TGTGCCTGGAGTGTACGAGCGGGGAGGTACAATGAGCAGTTCTTC. Translated: CAWSVRAGRYNEQFF.

The rearrangement links TRBV2 to TRBJ2-5, with 7 bases matching TRBD1. V was clipped by 6 bases and J by 4 bases; unmatched bases: 8. CDR1 and CDR2 (germline): SNHLY, FYNNEI. The CDR3 sequence is 14 residues long. CDR3 sequence (DNA): TGTGCCAGCAGGATTTCAGGGGGACGAGAGACCCAGTACTTC. Translating gives CASRISGGRETQYF.

The chain couples TRBV29-1 to TRBJ2-5; TRBD1 agrees at 7 bases. The V gene end was trimmed by 4 bases and the J gene end by 3 bases; junction bases not matched to a gene: 11. Germline CDR1 and CDR2: SQVTM and ANQGSEA. The CDR3 covers 15 residues. The CDR3 reads CSVGLGQKGKETQYF. The CDR3 DNA reads TGCAGCGTTGGCCTGGGACAGAAAGGAAAAGAGACCCAGTACTTC.

This chain connects TRBV7-9 to TRBJ1-2; D unresolved. This CDR3 is built from 14 residues. From germline, CDR1 is SEHNR and CDR2 FQNEAQ (reference sequence). Trimming removed 5 bases at V and 0 bases at J, with 10 bases between. CDR3 DNA sequence: TGTGCCAGCAGCCACCCTTCGGCTAACTATGGCTACACCTTC. Translating gives CASSHPSANYGYTF.

This sequence joins TRBV7-9 and TRBJ1-4; TRBD1 might be the D (5 bases). CDR3 length: 10 amino acids. CDR1 and CDR2 (germline): SEHNR, FQNEAQ (reference sequence). Trimming stripped 8 bases from V and 8 bases from J, with 6 bases between. The CDR3 coding sequence is TGTGCCAGCGGGGGAGAAAAACTGTTTTTT. Translating it yields CASGGEKLFF.

J is TRBJ2-6 and V is TRBV7-2; TRBD1 is a possible D gene (6 bases). Germline CDR1 SGHTA, CDR2 FQGNSA. CDR3 length equals 17 residues. The V end lost 5 bases, the J end lost 2 bases, and 16 bases lay between the germline ends. Here the CDR3 DNA reads TGTGCCAGCAGCCCGGGGCAGGGGCGTCCTGGGGCCAACGTCCTGACTTTC. Translating gives CASSPGQGRPGANVLTF.

The chain combines TRBV6-5 with TRBJ1-5; TRBD1 might be the D (5 bases). This CDR3 has 14 residues. Germline CDR1 and CDR2: MNHEY and SVGAGI. V dropped 6 bases and J dropped 1 base, with 10 bases sitting between them. This CDR3 is CASSSGQSNQPQHF. The CDR3 DNA sequence: TGTGCCAGCAGCTCAGGACAAAGCAATCAGCCCCAGCATTTT.

The V gene is TRBV5-6, the J gene TRBJ2-3, with 13 nucleotides matching TRBD2. The CDR3 is 18 amino acids. V lost 0 bases, J lost 1 base, and 5 bases stayed unmatched. Germline CDR1 is SGHDT and CDR2 is YYEEEE. The CDR3 DNA reads TGTGCCAGCAGCTTGGAAACTAGCGGGGGGGCTGGCACAGATACGCAGTATTTT. Protein product: CASSLETSGGAGTDTQYF.

The J gene is TRBJ2-1, the V gene TRBV2; 13 nucleotides agree with TRBD2. With V trimmed by 6 bases and J by 6 bases, 5 bases remained unmatched. This CDR3 comprises 15 residues. The germline V gene has CDR1 SNHLY and CDR2 FYNNEI. The CDR3 nucleotides read TGTGCCAGCAGGAGAACTAGCGGGGGGGCCAATGAGCAGTTCTTC. It encodes CASRRTSGGANEQFF.

V gene TRBV27 combines with J gene TRBJ2-7; TRBD2 aligns across 14 bases. J gave up 3 bases and V 3 bases, and 10 bases lay outside the gene matches. The CDR3 totals 18 residues. CDR1 is MNHEY, CDR2 SMNVEV, per germline (reference sequence). The CDR3 protein is CASSFRGTSGGTLYEQYF. In nucleotides, the CDR3 is TGTGCCAGCAGTTTTAGAGGGACTAGCGGGGGCACTCTCTACGAGCAGTACTTC.

This clone was recorded only once. This chain connects TRBV7-9 to TRBJ1-2; the match to TRBD1 covers 8 bases. Losses at the gene ends were 1 base for V and 6 bases for J; bases not matched to a gene: 4. The CDR3 spans 14 residues. Germline CDR1 SEHNR, CDR2 FQNEAQ (reference sequence). CDR3 region: CASSLGGQGDGYTF. DNA for the CDR3: TGTGCCAGCAGCTTAGGTGGACAGGGTGATGGCTACACCTTC.

The V call is TRBV6-5, the J call TRBJ2-4; D is perhaps TRBD1 or TRBD2 (6 bases each). Trimming removed 1 base from V and 7 bases from J, with 11 bases in between. Per germline, CDR1 MNHEY and CDR2 SVGAGI. The CDR3 loop spans 14 amino acids. The CDR3 DNA reads TGTGCCAGCAGTTACTTAGGGGGGAGCAACATTCAGTACTTC. Translation gives CASSYLGGSNIQYF.

The rearrangement uses TRBV18 and TRBJ1-3; D not certain. V lost 5 bases to trimming and J lost 4 bases, with 15 bases between them. Germline CDR1 reads KGHSH; CDR2 reads LQKENI. The CDR3 consists of 15 residues. CDR3 sequence reads: CASSSGPLGGNTIYF. Here the CDR3 DNA reads TGTGCCAGCTCATCCGGGCCCCTAGGGGGAAACACCATATATTTT.

The chain carries TRBV6-6 and TRBJ2-5; TRBD2 agrees at 8 bases. The germline CDR1 and CDR2 sequences are MNHNY and SVGAGI (reference sequence). The CDR3 spans 14 residues. The junction had 5 bases not matched to a gene; V was cut back by 6 bases and J by 2 bases. This CDR3 is CASRSGGGQETQYF. DNA for the CDR3: TGTGCCAGCAGGTCAGGCGGGGGGCAAGAGACCCAGTACTTC.

The chain uses TRBV9 and TRBJ2-7; the match to TRBD1 covers 7 bases. Germline assignment: CDR1 SGDLS and CDR2 YYNGEE. The CDR3 extends over 15 amino acids. V lost 4 bases and J lost 1; bases outside the gene matches: 8. CDR3 in amino acids: CASSKDNRGSYEQYF. CDR3 in DNA: TGTGCCAGCAGCAAAGATAACAGGGGATCCTACGAGCAGTACTTC.

The chain has TRBV5-4 and TRBJ1-6, with D possibly TRBD1 on 6 matching bases. This CDR3 has 16 residues. With 0 bases removed from V and 10 bases from J, the gap between germline ends came to 17 bases. Per germline, CDR1 SGHNT and CDR2 YYREEE (reference sequence). CDR3: CASSLGKDRLRSPLHF. The DNA for the CDR3 is TGTGCCAGCAGCTTGGGCAAAGACAGGCTTAGGTCACCCCTCCACTTT.

As concerns this clone: The junction and the germline gene differ at one end; a read error may be behind it. This chain joins TRBV6-4 and TRBJ2-1; a possible D gene is TRBD1 (5 bases). The CDR3 consists of 11 residues. CDR1 is MRHNA and CDR2 is SNTAGT in the germline V gene. The CDR3 loop is CASSQGNGQFF. The DNA for the CDR3 is TGTGCCAGCAGTCAGGGAAATGGGCAGTTCTTC.

This sequence joins TRBV18 and TRBJ2-7; D is uncertain. The CDR3 consists of 15 residues. CDR1 and CDR2 from the germline V gene are KGHSH and LQKENI. Trimming took 2 bases from V and 1 from J, leaving 12 bases between them. CDR3 coding DNA: TGTGCCAGCTCACCATCGGCAACGCAATCCTACGAGCAGTACTTC. This sequence encodes CASSPSATQSYEQYF.

The V gene is TRBV30, the J gene TRBJ2-1; TRBD2 matches 9 bases. Germline V gene sequence: CDR1 GTSNPN, CDR2 SVGIG (reference sequence). V lost 5 bases to trimming and J lost 5 bases; unmatched junction nucleotides: 10. This CDR3 is built from 15 residues. The CDR3 loop is CAWEDGSGGNNEQFF. The CDR3 nucleotides are TGTGCCTGGGAAGACGGTAGCGGGGGCAACAATGAGCAGTTCTTC.

This sequence joins TRBV27 and TRBJ2-2; TRBD1 might be the D (6 bases). Germline V gene lookup returns CDR1 MNHEY and CDR2 SMNVEV (reference sequence). The CDR3 has 14 residues. V was shortened by 8 bases and J by 3 bases, with 13 bases between the two germline ends. The CDR3 here is CASCPHRDTGELFF. The CDR3 nucleotides are TGTGCCAGCTGCCCCCACAGGGACACCGGGGAGCTGTTTTTT.

The CDR3 spells CASSLGRGSAANYGYTF. The DNA for the CDR3 is TGTGCCAGCAGCTTAGGCAGGGGCTCGGCGGCTAACTATGGCTACACCTTC. The chain carries TRBV7-9 and TRBJ1-2; possible D gene TRBD1, 6 bases. This CDR3 region has 17 residues. Per germline, CDR1 SEHNR and CDR2 FQNEAQ (reference sequence). Trimming removed 1 base from V and 0 bases from J, with 15 bases in between.